This TCR beta chain was recovered during a study of beta chain features in type 1 diabetes. Whole-study findings and limits: The question of HLA type influencing TCRB rearrangement was one that remained unresolved here. More deletions and fewer insertions at VDJ junctions were seen in type 1 diabetes patients.

Expressed TCRB transcripts were sequenced because the isolated RNA had all been reverse transcribed beforehand. The read count averaged around 3.5 million across naive, central memory and regulatory T cell samples. The protocol was immunoSEQ multiplex PCR, while the TCRdb copy is restricted to in-frame clones and leaves out a portion. The table has 500,000 to 700,000 clones, roughly 16% seen once; the top ten hold under 0.095%. As regards this clone: Antigen specificity is unknown.

Sequenced input: naive CD4+ T cells from blood. This clonotype was sampled from a man between 18 and 35 years old in good health.

The CDR3 here is CASMRQGSGNTIYF. In DNA form, the CDR3 reads TGTGCCAGCATGCGGCAGGGCTCTGGAAACACCATATATTTT. J is TRBJ1-3 and V is TRBV6-6; the D gene is possibly TRBD1 (5 bases). The CDR3 is 14 residues long. The germline CDR1 and CDR2 sequences are MNHNY and SVGAGI (reference sequence). The germline V and J ends were trimmed by 7 bases and 0 bases, with 10 bases remaining between them.